These 31 T cell receptor beta chains originate from one sample sequenced in a study of monozygotic twins with inflammatory bowel disease. TCRdb re-called the 5' RACE reads and catalogs CDR3 proteins one per entry, DNA excluded. The sample table sets out about 330,000 distinct CDR3 sequences. The sample was blood. Receptor source: a human donor with ulcerative colitis or Crohn's disease, or a healthy co-twin of an affected twin (not recorded which).

CDR3 in amino acids: CASSFASGGPTDTQYF. This rearrangement joins TRBV11-3 to TRBJ2-3; TCRdb indicates TRBD2, and absent DNA this call remains unverified. The CDR3 loop spans 16 amino acids. The germline V gene has CDR1 SGHNT and CDR2 YENEEA.

The chain joins TRBV7-2 to TRBJ2-5. This CDR3 contains 12 residues. Germline V gives CDR1 SGHTA, CDR2 FQGNSA. The CDR3 region is CASSFGWETQYF.

This chain uses TRBV12-3 or TRBV12-4 with TRBJ1-2. The CDR3 loop spans 12 amino acids. The CDR3 here is CASSFGSYGYTF.

V and J are TRBV6-5 and TRBJ2-6. Germline V gene data show CDR1 as MNHEY and CDR2 as SVGAGI. This CDR3 is built from 16 residues. The CDR3 sequence is CASSDTRFSGANVLTF.

This chain links TRBV5-1 with TRBJ1-1; as DNA is missing, the TRBD1 call by TCRdb cannot be tested. The CDR3 totals 13 residues. Germline lookup yields CDR1 SGHRS and CDR2 YFSETQ. CDR3 loop: CASRRQPNTEAFF.

This chain's CDR3 is CASSLGSQETQYF. The J gene is TRBJ2-5, the V gene TRBV2. Germline CDR1 and CDR2: SNHLY and FYNNEI. This CDR3 is built from 13 residues. Looking up the rest from reference TRBV2 and TRBJ2-5 gives the full variable domain: EPEVTQTPSHQVTQMGQEVILRCVPISNHLYFYWYRQILGQKVEFLVSFYNNEISEKSEIFDDQFSVERPDGSNFTLKIRSTKLEDSAMYFCASSLGSQETQYFGPGTRLLVL.

The chain carries TRBV24-1 and TRBJ2-1; the TRBD2 assignment by TCRdb is unverifiable without DNA. The CDR3 spans 15 residues. Germline V CDR1 and CDR2: KGHDR, SFDVKD. The CDR3 is CATSLGTSGDNEQFF.

The rearrangement joins TRBV7-2 to TRBJ1-2; TCRdb proposes TRBD1, but this gene call is untestable without DNA. The V gene's germline CDR1 is SGHTA and CDR2 FQGNSA. The CDR3 extends over 14 amino acids. The CDR3 loop reads CASSRRGGVDGYTF. Complete variable domain (other parts from reference TRBV7-2 and TRBJ1-2): GAGVSQSPSNKVTEKGKDVELRCDPISGHTALYWYRQSLGQGLEFLIYFQGNSAPDKSGLPSDRFSAERTGGSVSTLTIQRTQQEDSAVYLCASSRRGGVDGYTFGSGTRLTVV.

The chain is built from TRBV6-2 or TRBV6-3 and TRBJ2-2; TCRdb reports TRBD1, a call that lacks DNA to check it against. The CDR3 runs 15 residues. Germline V gene lookup returns CDR1 MNHEY and CDR2 SVGEGT. The CDR3 spells CASSYGTGVTGELFF.

The chain carries TRBV3-1 and TRBJ2-4; TCRdb's assignment of TRBD1 cannot be checked, as there is no DNA. The germline CDR1 and CDR2 sequences are LGHDT and YNNKEL (reference sequence). This CDR3 is built from 19 residues. CDR3 in amino acids: CASSQASSLGQIAKNIQYF.

The V gene is TRBV7-9, the J gene TRBJ2-7; TCRdb's D call of TRBD2 is untestable without DNA. This CDR3 spans 14 amino acids. CDR1 and CDR2 from the germline V gene are SEHNR and FQNEAQ (reference sequence). CDR3 in amino acids: CASSLTLLGPEQYF.

CDR3: CASIAGGPRSYNEQFF. The V call is TRBV27, the J call TRBJ2-1; no DNA is available, so the TRBD2 call from TCRdb remains unchecked. CDR1 is MNHEY, CDR2 SMNVEV, per germline (reference sequence). The CDR3 has 16 residues.

The genes are TRBV5-1 and TRBJ1-3. CDR1 and CDR2 from the germline V gene are SGHRS and YFSETQ. CDR3 length: 14 amino acids. This chain's CDR3 is CASSPGVAGNTIYF.

CDR3 sequence: CASSLNGGTNTGELFF. The chain couples TRBV7-2 to TRBJ2-2; TCRdb designates TRBD1, a call that cannot be tested without DNA. Germline assignment: CDR1 SGHTA and CDR2 FQGNSA. This CDR3 contains 16 residues.

The J gene is TRBJ2-7, the V gene TRBV5-1; absent DNA, TCRdb's TRBD2 call cannot be checked. The CDR3 has 14 residues. Germline V gene lookup returns CDR1 SGHRS and CDR2 YFSETQ. This CDR3 is CASSRSSGSGEQYF. Full variable domain (missing parts from reference TRBV5-1 and TRBJ2-7): KAGVTQTPRYLIKTRGQQVTLSCSPISGHRSVSWYQQTPGQGLQFLFEYFSETQRNKGNFPGRFSGRQFSNSRSEMNVSTLELGDSALYLCASSRSSGSGEQYFGPGTRLTVT.

This rearrangement joins TRBV5-1 to TRBJ1-1. CDR3 length: 14 amino acids. Germline values: CDR1 SGHRS, CDR2 YFSETQ. This CDR3 is CASSLVGWDTEAFF.

The chain uses TRBV5-1 and TRBJ2-1; TCRdb names TRBD2, which stays unverified in the absence of DNA. This CDR3 contains 16 residues. Germline values: CDR1 SGHRS, CDR2 YFSETQ. The CDR3 loop is CASSLVGTVPLNEQFF.

The J gene is TRBJ2-2, the V gene TRBV24-1; TCRdb lists TRBD1, though no DNA is available to test this call. CDR1 and CDR2 from the germline V gene are KGHDR and SFDVKD. The CDR3 runs 16 residues. The CDR3 here is CATSDLVAERAGELFF.

The chain recombines TRBV20-1 with TRBJ1-3; TCRdb proposes TRBD1, but this gene call is untestable without DNA. This CDR3 contains 12 residues. CDR1 is DFQATT and CDR2 is SNEGSKA in the germline V gene (reference sequence). CDR3 amino acids: CSAKGDGNTIYF.

The V and J genes are TRBV20-1 and TRBJ2-1; TCRdb picks TRBD2, but there is no DNA to check that call. The germline V gene encodes CDR1 DFQATT and CDR2 SNEGSKA (reference sequence). This CDR3 has 17 residues. CDR3 loop: CSATFVRREGLNNEQFF.

The rearrangement links TRBV5-1 to TRBJ2-5; with no DNA, the TCRdb D assignment of TRBD1 cannot be verified. This CDR3 has 15 residues. Germline V CDR1 and CDR2: SGHRS, YFSETQ. This CDR3 reads CASSSEGDRPKTQYF. The full variable domain, rest sourced from reference TRBV5-1 and TRBJ2-5, is KAGVTQTPRYLIKTRGQQVTLSCSPISGHRSVSWYQQTPGQGLQFLFEYFSETQRNKGNFPGRFSGRQFSNSRSEMNVSTLELGDSALYLCASSSEGDRPKTQYFGPGTRLLVL.

The V call is TRBV20-1, the J call TRBJ2-1; TCRdb designates TRBD2, a call that cannot be tested without DNA. CDR1 DFQATT and CDR2 SNEGSKA come from the germline V gene (reference sequence). CDR3 length: 14 amino acids. The CDR3 here is CSARDAGLANEQFF.

The chain's CDR3 is CASSLVMHEQYF. This chain uses TRBV12-3 or TRBV12-4 with TRBJ2-7. The CDR3 covers 12 residues.

The chain links TRBV28 to TRBJ2-7; TCRdb's D gene call, TRBD1, goes unchecked for lack of DNA. CDR3 length equals 14 residues. Germline CDR1 and CDR2: MDHEN and SYDVKM. CDR3: CASRTTGNSYEQYF.

The chain is built from TRBV9 and TRBJ2-1. Looked up from germline, CDR1 is SGDLS and CDR2 is YYNGEE. CDR3 length: 13 amino acids. The CDR3 spells CASSVEGNNEQFF. The complete variable domain, with remaining parts taken from reference TRBV9 and TRBJ2-1, reads DSGVTQTPKHLITATGQRVTLRCSPRSGDLSVYWYQQSLDQGLQFLIQYYNGEERAKGNILERFSAQQFPDLHSELNLSSLELGDSALYFCASSVEGNNEQFFGPGTRLTVL.

This chain links TRBV12-3 or TRBV12-4 with TRBJ1-4. The CDR3 covers 12 residues. This CDR3 is CASSLTDEKLFF.

V and J are TRBV28 and TRBJ2-3; the D call of TRBD2 rests on TCRdb alone, since no DNA is present to check it. This CDR3 region has 16 residues. Per the germline V gene, CDR1 is MDHEN and CDR2 is SYDVKM. The CDR3: CASGLEGTSGRDTQYF.

The chain employs TRBV4-2 and TRBJ2-7; TCRdb indicates TRBD2, and absent DNA this call remains unverified. The CDR3 is 17 amino acids. Germline V gene sequence: CDR1 LGHNA, CDR2 YNFKEQ. CDR3 in amino acids: CASSQEASGSSSYEQYF.

The rearrangement uses TRBV5-1 and TRBJ2-3; TCRdb's D call of TRBD2 is untestable without DNA. The CDR3 is 19 residues long. Germline CDR1 SGHRS, CDR2 YFSETQ. The CDR3 region is CASSLFPPLAAGGADTQYF.

The rearrangement uses TRBV12-3 or TRBV12-4 and TRBJ2-7; TCRdb proposes TRBD1, but this gene call is untestable without DNA. CDR3 length: 14 residues. CDR3 region: CASSFRDRAGEQYF.

The chain carries TRBV5-1 and TRBJ1-1. Germline lookup yields CDR1 SGHRS and CDR2 YFSETQ. The CDR3 is made up of 15 amino acids. The CDR3 spells CASSLPRTDNTEAFF.